One sample yielded the 24 T cell receptor beta chains listed below, sequenced in a study of somatic mutations in cytotoxic T cells in rheumatoid arthritis. The data were produced by immunoSEQ multiplex PCR, yet TCRdb's version contains in-frame clones alone and is incomplete. Here the sample spans about 7,000 clones, 75% being singletons. The material sequenced was CD8+ T cells sorted from blood. These receptors all stem from an adult with rheumatoid arthritis.

This clone was recorded a few times. The chain carries TRBV7-6 and TRBJ1-1; D not certain. CDR1 and CDR2 from the germline V gene are SGHVS and FNYEAQ. The V end was cut by 5 bases, the J end by 1 base, with 11 bases between. This CDR3 is built from 14 residues. The CDR3 DNA reads as TGTGCCAGCAGCCCCCCGGGAACGAACACTGAAGCTTTCTTT. Translating it yields CASSPPGTNTEAFF.

The genes are TRBV13 and TRBJ2-3, with 7 bases that match TRBD1. V shed 4 bases and J 4 bases; nucleotides not matched to a gene: 5. The CDR3 has 14 residues. Germline V lookup: CDR1 PRHDT, CDR2 FYEKMQ (reference sequence). Here the CDR3 reads CASSSDTGADTQYF. The DNA for the CDR3 is TGTGCCAGCAGCTCGGACACAGGGGCAGATACGCAGTATTTT.

In its sample, this clone was seen once. The chain combines TRBV30 with TRBJ2-3; tentative D call: TRBD2 (7 bases). Trimming removed 2 bases from V and 2 bases from J, with 26 bases in between. The CDR3 spans 19 residues. The germline V gene encodes CDR1 GTSNPN and CDR2 SVGIG (reference sequence). The CDR3 region is CAWSPLSLGGATVTDTQYF. DNA of the CDR3: TGTGCCTGGAGTCCCCTCTCACTGGGGGGGGCCACGGTCACAGATACGCAGTATTTT.

V is TRBV5-6 and J is TRBJ2-5; D may be TRBD1 (5 bases). Germline V gene data show CDR1 as SGHDT and CDR2 as YYEEEE. The CDR3 loop spans 15 amino acids. V was clipped by 2 bases and J by 5 bases, with 16 bases between them. The CDR3 DNA follows: TGTGCCAGCAGCTTAAATCGGCAGGGCTGGGAGACCCAGTACTTC. Its protein is CASSLNRQGWETQYF.

This clone turned up a few times. This chain links TRBV27 with TRBJ1-1, with D hard to call. The ends were cut back, 4 bases at V and 7 bases at J, with 16 bases in the middle. Germline-derived CDR1 and CDR2 are MNHEY and SMNVEV (reference sequence). CDR3 length: 14 residues. This CDR3 reads CASSSHRTDREAFF. DNA of the CDR3: TGTGCCAGCAGTTCCCACCGGACGGATCGTGAAGCTTTCTTT.

V and J are TRBV21-1 and TRBJ2-2; the table's D call, TRBD1, has no DNA check behind it. TRBV21-1 is a pseudogene. This CDR3 has 18 residues. The CDR3 DNA sequence: TGTGCCAGCAGCAAAGCTCAAAGGACAAGTCCGAACACCGGGGAGCTGTTTTTT. Amino acids: CASSKAQRTSPNTGELFF.

The gene calls are TRBV11-2 and TRBJ2-5, with D perhaps matching TRBD1 (5 bases). Germline CDR1 is SGHAT and CDR2 is FQNNGV. This CDR3 comprises 13 residues. Trimming removed 3 bases from V and 5 bases from J, with 10 bases in between. CDR3 in amino acids: CASSLKGVETQYF. The CDR3 DNA sequence: TGTGCCAGCAGCTTGAAAGGGGTCGAGACCCAGTACTTC.

V and J are TRBV10-2 and TRBJ1-2; possible D gene TRBD1, 6 bases. Germline V CDR1 and CDR2: WSHSY, SAAADI. This CDR3 has 14 residues. The ends were cut back, 2 bases at V and 7 bases at J, with 14 bases in the middle. In nucleotides, the CDR3 is TGCGCCAGCAGTGAGGACTTTAACAGGGCTGGCTACACCTTC. Amino acid sequence: CASSEDFNRAGYTF.

The V and J genes are TRBV6-1 and TRBJ1-1; TRBD1 matches 7 bases. Trimming at V came to 10 bases and at J to 0 bases, leaving 11 bases not matched to a gene. Germline V CDR1 and CDR2: MNHNS, SASEGT. The CDR3 totals 15 residues. CDR3 nucleotides: TGTGCCATCTCTCCAGTAGGGGGCGTGAACACTGAAGCTTTCTTT. Encoded protein: CAISPVGGVNTEAFF.

The chain joins TRBV7-9 to TRBJ2-5; 7 nucleotides line up with TRBD2. Trimming removed 5 bases from V and 5 bases from J; junction bases left unmatched: 8. Per the germline V gene, CDR1 is SEHNR and CDR2 is FQNEAQ (reference sequence). The CDR3 runs to 14 residues. DNA of the CDR3: TGTGCCAGCAGCCCCGGACTAGTATCCGAGACCCAGTACTTC. It translates to CASSPGLVSETQYF.

This clone was observed a few times. V gene TRBV20-1 combines with J gene TRBJ1-2, with D possibly matching TRBD1 (5 bases). CDR1 is DFQATT and CDR2 is SNEGSKA in the germline V gene (reference sequence). V lost 6 bases and J 5 bases, leaving 7 bases between the germline ends. The CDR3 runs to 10 residues. CDR3 protein: CSAGDYGYTF. DNA of the CDR3: TGCAGTGCGGGGGATTATGGCTACACCTTC.

V gene TRBV19 combines with J gene TRBJ2-5; the D gene is possibly TRBD2 (6 bases). V dropped 4 bases and J dropped 1 base, with 19 bases sitting between them. Per the germline V gene, CDR1 is LNHDA and CDR2 is SQIVND (reference sequence). The CDR3 spans 17 residues. The CDR3 spells CASSTRRADGSQETQYF. The CDR3 nucleotides are TGTGCCAGTAGTACCCGGCGGGCGGACGGGAGCCAAGAGACCCAGTACTTC. Using reference TRBV19 and TRBJ2-5 for the parts outside the CDR3, the full variable domain is DGGITQSPKYLFRKEGQNVTLSCEQNLNHDAMYWYRQDPGQGLRLIYYSQIVNDFQKGDIAEGYSVSREKKESFPLTVTSAQKNPTAFYLCASSTRRADGSQETQYFGPGTRLLVL.

V usage is TRBV7-2 and J usage is TRBJ2-5, with a tentative D call TRBD2 (6 bases). The CDR3 has 15 residues. Trimming took 5 bases from V and 5 from J, leaving 18 bases between them. Germline V gene sequence: CDR1 SGHTA, CDR2 FQGNSA. The CDR3 nucleotides are TGTGCCAGCAGCACCGCCGGGACTTGGGGTGAGACCCAGTACTTC. It translates to CASSTAGTWGETQYF.

The V and J genes are TRBV30 and TRBJ2-1, with 9 bases aligning to TRBD2. Unmatched junction bases numbered 6, after V lost 5 bases and J lost 4 bases. There are 14 residues in the CDR3. The germline CDR1 and CDR2 sequences are GTSNPN and SVGIG (reference sequence). CDR3 amino acids: CAWAGLAGYNEQFF. DNA of the CDR3: TGTGCCTGGGCAGGGCTAGCGGGATACAATGAGCAGTTCTTC.

This clone showed up just a few times. CDR3 DNA sequence: TGTGCCAGTAGTATGACGGGACAGATGGACAATAATTCACCCCTCCACTTT. Protein sequence: CASSMTGQMDNNSPLHF. This chain links TRBV19 with TRBJ1-6; 7 nucleotides match TRBD1. The junction had 10 bases not matched to a gene; V was cut back by 3 bases and J by 5 bases. The CDR3 has 17 residues. The germline V gene encodes CDR1 LNHDA and CDR2 SQIVND (reference sequence).

In this sample, this clone turned up once. V is TRBV5-1 and J is TRBJ2-7; D is possibly TRBD1 (6 bases). The V and J ends lost 2 bases and 5 bases respectively, with 11 bases between them. The germline V gene has CDR1 SGHRS and CDR2 YFSETQ. CDR3 size: 13 residues. This CDR3 reads CASSLNQGHEQYF. The CDR3 bases are TGCGCCAGCAGCTTAAACCAGGGGCACGAGCAGTACTTC.

V gene TRBV10-3 combines with J gene TRBJ1-4, with 12 bases fitting TRBD1. Germline values: CDR1 ENHRY, CDR2 SYGVKD. The CDR3 extends over 14 amino acids. V lost 9 bases and J lost 5; bases outside the gene matches: 4. CDR3 in amino acids: CAIGTGGPNEKLFF. CDR3 in DNA: TGTGCCATAGGGACAGGGGGCCCAAATGAAAAACTGTTTTTT.

CDR3 bases: TGCGCCAGCAGCTTAGGGGGTCTGGGGGGGAACAATCAGCCCCAGCATTTT. This encodes CASSLGGLGGNNQPQHF. The rearrangement joins TRBV5-1 to TRBJ1-5, with a tentative D call TRBD1 (6 bases). Trimming left V 2 bases short and J 3 bases short, with 18 bases between. The germline gives CDR1 SGHRS, CDR2 YFSETQ. CDR3 length: 17 residues.

The chain employs TRBV11-3 and TRBJ1-5; D is perhaps TRBD1 (6 bases). V gave up 4 bases and J gave up 5 bases, with 18 bases separating them. Germline assignment: CDR1 SGHNT and CDR2 YENEEA. The CDR3 runs 16 residues. Here the CDR3 DNA reads TGTGCCAGCAGCTCCCCCTACAGGGAAAGGGATCAGCCCCAGCATTTT. Translation gives CASSSPYRERDQPQHF. Combining the CDR3 with reference TRBV11-3 and TRBJ1-5 gives the whole variable domain EAGVVQSPRYKIIEKKQPVAFWCNPISGHNTLYWYLQNLGQGPELLIRYENEEAVDDSQLPKDRFSAERLKGVDSTLKIQPAELGDSAVYLCASSSPYRERDQPQHFGDGTRLSIL.

The chain uses TRBV10-3 and TRBJ2-5; D remains unclear. Germline V lookup: CDR1 ENHRY, CDR2 SYGVKD. The CDR3 has 17 residues. V gave up 0 bases and J gave up 2 bases, with 16 bases separating them. The CDR3 here is CAISESVGVYRQETQYF. The CDR3 DNA reads as TGTGCCATCAGTGAGTCGGTCGGTGTGTACAGACAAGAGACCCAGTACTTC.

The rearrangement joins TRBV7-3 to TRBJ2-1, with TRBD2 matching over 11 bases. CDR3 size: 15 residues. In germline, CDR1 is SGHTA, CDR2 FQGTGA. V lost 2 bases and J lost 6; bases outside the gene matches: 3. Written as DNA, the CDR3 is TGTGCCAGCAGCTTATCGCTAGCGGGGGGCAATGAGCAGTTCTTC. It specifies CASSLSLAGGNEQFF.

The CDR3 region has the DNA TGTGCCAGTAGTAAGGTTTGGAGAAACACCGGGGAGCTGTTTTTT. Translating gives CASSKVWRNTGELFF. This sequence joins TRBV19 and TRBJ2-2; D gene ambiguous. CDR3 length: 15 residues. CDR1 and CDR2 from the germline V gene are LNHDA and SQIVND (reference sequence). V shed 4 bases and J shed 2 bases, with 11 bases lying between them.

This sequence joins TRBV2 and TRBJ1-3; unclear D gene. This CDR3 has 12 amino acids. Trimming took 10 bases from V and 3 from J, leaving 10 bases between them. The germline gives CDR1 SNHLY, CDR2 FYNNEI. CDR3 loop: CATGPVGNTIYF. CDR3 DNA: TGTGCCACAGGCCCGGTTGGAAACACCATATATTTT.

This clone was counted only a few times. CDR3 amino acids: CASSLFGEIYGYTF. In DNA, the CDR3 is TGTGCCAGCAGCTTATTCGGGGAGATCTATGGCTACACCTTC. V is TRBV11-2 and J is TRBJ1-2; D not certain. The V gene's germline CDR1 is SGHAT and CDR2 FQNNGV. The V end lost 2 bases, the J end lost 4 bases, and 11 bases lay between the germline ends. This CDR3 has 14 amino acids.